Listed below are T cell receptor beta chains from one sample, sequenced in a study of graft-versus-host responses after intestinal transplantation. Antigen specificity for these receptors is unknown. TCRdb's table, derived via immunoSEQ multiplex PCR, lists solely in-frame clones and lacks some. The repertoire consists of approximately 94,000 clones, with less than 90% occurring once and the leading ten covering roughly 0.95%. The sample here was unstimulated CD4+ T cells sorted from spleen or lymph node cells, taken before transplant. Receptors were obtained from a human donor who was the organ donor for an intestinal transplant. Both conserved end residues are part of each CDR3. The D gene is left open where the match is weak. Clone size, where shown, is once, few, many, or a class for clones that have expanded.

TGTGCTAGTGGTTTGGATCCGGGGGGGGGAGCTAACTATGGCTACACCTTC,CASGLDPGGGANYGYTF,TRBJ1-2,-,-,TRBV12-5
TGTGCCAGCAGTGAAAATGTGAGAGGTTTAAGAATAAATCAGCCCCAGCATTTT,CASSENVRGLRINQPQHF,TRBJ1-5,-,-,TRBV6-1
TGTGCCAGCAGTCCCCGACAAGGCCCGACCTACGAGCAGTACTTC,CASSPRQGPTYEQYF,TRBJ2-7,-,-,TRBV28
TGCGCCAGCAGCTCATATGGGGGTTGGGCTGAAGCTTTCTTT,CASSSYGGWAEAFF,TRBJ1-1,-,-,TRBV5-1
TGTGCCAGCAGCTTACCGGCACCCTACAATGAGCAGTTCTTC,CASSLPAPYNEQFF,TRBJ2-1,-,-,TRBV7-2
TGTGCCAGCAGTATCCGCAAGACTAGCGGGAAGTCCTACAATGAGCAGTTCTTC,CASSIRKTSGKSYNEQFF,TRBJ2-1,TRBD2,-,TRBV2
TGTGCCAGTAGTTTTTGGGTGGGCCAGGAGCAGCCCCAGCATTTT,CASSFWVGQEQPQHF,TRBJ1-5,-,once,TRBV19
TGTGCCAGCAGCCTAGACAGGGCCTACTATGGCTACACCTTC,CASSLDRAYYGYTF,TRBJ1-2,TRBD1,-,TRBV6-5
TGTGCCAGCAGCTTGATGGGGACGGTTAAGTTAGCCAAAAACATTCAGTACTTC,CASSLMGTVKLAKNIQYF,TRBJ2-4,-,-,TRBV5-4
TGTGCCAGCAGTGGCCCCCGGTTTTCGTTTGGCTACACCTTC,CASSGPRFSFGYTF,TRBJ1-2,-,-,TRBV2
TGTGCCATCAGTGAGAGGGCAGGGGGGAACCACTACGAGCAGTACTTC,CAISERAGGNHYEQYF,TRBJ2-7,-,-,TRBV10-3